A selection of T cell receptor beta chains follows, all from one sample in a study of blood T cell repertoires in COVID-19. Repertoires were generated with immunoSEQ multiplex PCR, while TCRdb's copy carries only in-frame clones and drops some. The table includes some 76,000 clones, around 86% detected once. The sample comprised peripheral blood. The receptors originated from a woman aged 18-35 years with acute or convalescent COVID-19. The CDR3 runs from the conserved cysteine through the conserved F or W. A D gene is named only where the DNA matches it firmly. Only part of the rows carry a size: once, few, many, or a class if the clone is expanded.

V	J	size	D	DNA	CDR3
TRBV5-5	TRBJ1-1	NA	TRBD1	TGTGCCAGCCGAGGGACAGCCACTGAAGCTTTCTTT	CASRGTATEAFF
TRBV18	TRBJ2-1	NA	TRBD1	TGTGCCAGCTCACCTAGGACAGGGGGCCTCAATGAGCAGTTCTTC	CASSPRTGGLNEQFF
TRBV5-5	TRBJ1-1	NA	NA	TGTGCCAGCAGCTTAAGGGGGACTATGAACACTGAAGCTTTCTTT	CASSLRGTMNTEAFF
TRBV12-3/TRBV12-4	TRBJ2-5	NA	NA	TGTGCCAGCAGTTTTGGCCTCAAGGAGACCCAGTACTTC	CASSFGLKETQYF
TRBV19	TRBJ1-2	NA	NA	TGTGCCAGTAGTGGCGGAGAGTTCTACGGCTACACCTTC	CASSGGEFYGYTF
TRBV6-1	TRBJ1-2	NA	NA	TGTGCCAGCAGTGAAGGGCAGATTTATGGCTACACCTTC	CASSEGQIYGYTF
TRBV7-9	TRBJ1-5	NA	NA	TGTGCCAGCAGCTTAGGCGAGCAGCCCCAGCATTTT	CASSLGEQPQHF
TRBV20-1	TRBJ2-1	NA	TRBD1	TGCAGTGCCCCCCAGGGGGCTGAGTTCTTC	CSAPQGAEFF
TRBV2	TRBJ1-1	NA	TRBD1	TGTGCCAGCAGTGAAGCGGCAGGCAGGGGGTCTGAAGCTTTCTTT	CASSEAAGRGSEAFF
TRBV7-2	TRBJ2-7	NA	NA	TGTGCCAGCACCCTGACGGGGAGCTCCTACGAGCAGTACTTC	CASTLTGSSYEQYF
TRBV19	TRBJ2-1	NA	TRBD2	TGTGCCAGTAGTTTTAGTGTTGCGCTAGCGGGATCTAAGCAGTTCTTC	CASSFSVALAGSKQFF
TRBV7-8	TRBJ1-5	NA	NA	TGTGCCAGCAGGGGCGTGGGGGCCAATCAGCCCCAGCATTTT	CASRGVGANQPQHF
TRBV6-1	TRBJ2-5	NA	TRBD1	TGTGCCAGCAGTGAGGGACAGGGGGTTTTAGAGACCCAGTACTTC	CASSEGQGVLETQYF
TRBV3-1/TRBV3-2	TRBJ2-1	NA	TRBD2	TGTGCCAGCAGCCACTCGCGGGGGGCCTACAATGAGCAGTTCTTC	CASSHSRGAYNEQFF
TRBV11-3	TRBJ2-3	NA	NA	TGTGCCAGCAGCCTAGGGCGGGGAGCCGGCACAGATACGCAGTATTTT	CASSLGRGAGTDTQYF
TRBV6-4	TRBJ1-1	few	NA	TGTGCCAGCAGCCCCTCCCGGGAGGACACTGAAGCTTTCTTT	CASSPSREDTEAFF
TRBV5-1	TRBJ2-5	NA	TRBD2	TGCGCCAGCAGTTTTGCGGGGGAGGAGACCCAGTACTTC	CASSFAGEETQYF
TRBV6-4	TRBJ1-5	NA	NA	TGTGCCAGCGCGACAGAAGAAAATCAGCCCCAGCATTTT	CASATEENQPQHF
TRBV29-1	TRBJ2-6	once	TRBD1	TGCAGCGTTTCTGCCGGGACAGGGGTGTCTGGGGCCAACGTCCTGACTTTC	CSVSAGTGVSGANVLTF